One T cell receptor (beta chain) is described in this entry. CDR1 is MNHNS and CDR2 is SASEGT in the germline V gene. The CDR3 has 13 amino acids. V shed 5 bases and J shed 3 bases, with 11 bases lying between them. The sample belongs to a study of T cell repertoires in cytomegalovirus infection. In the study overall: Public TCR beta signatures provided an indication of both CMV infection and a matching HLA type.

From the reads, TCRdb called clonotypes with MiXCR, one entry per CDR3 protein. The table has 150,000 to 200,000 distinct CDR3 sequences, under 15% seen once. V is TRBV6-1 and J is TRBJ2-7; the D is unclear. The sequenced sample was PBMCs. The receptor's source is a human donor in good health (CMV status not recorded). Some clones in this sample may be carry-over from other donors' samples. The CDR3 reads CASSYQMNYEQYF. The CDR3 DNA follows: TGTGCCAGCAGTTACCAGATGAACTACGAGCAGTACTTC.